Shown below are 24 T cell receptor beta chains from a single sample sequenced in a study of T cells in localized non-small cell lung cancer. Produced via immunoSEQ multiplex PCR; TCRdb's table is partial and in-frame only. This sample has roughly 18,000 clones, with over 75% found just once. Source: peripheral blood, taken before any cancer treatment. Receptors were obtained from a female donor over 55 with stage I lung adenocarcinoma.

The genes are TRBV7-3 and TRBJ1-1; 7 bases are a match to TRBD1. The germline V gene encodes CDR1 SGHTA and CDR2 FQGTGA. The CDR3 is made up of 16 amino acids. The trim removed 6 bases at V and 3 bases at J, leaving 13 bases unmatched. This CDR3 reads CASSPGTDIGDTEAFF. CDR3 coding DNA: TGTGCCAGCAGTCCTGGGACAGATATTGGGGACACTGAAGCTTTCTTT.

This sequence joins TRBV10-2 and TRBJ1-5; D unresolved. The CDR3 has 16 amino acids. With 2 bases removed from V and 6 bases from J, the gap between germline ends came to 17 bases. Germline CDR1 reads WSHSY; CDR2 reads SAAADI. CDR3 sequence (DNA): TGCGCCAGCAGTGAGACTAGCGTTGGAGGTCGTCAGCCCCAGCATTTT. Amino acid sequence: CASSETSVGGRQPQHF.

This clone turned up a few times. The chain joins TRBV29-1 to TRBJ1-1; D possibly corresponds to TRBD1 (5 bases). Trimming pared 8 bases from V and 3 bases from J, leaving 16 bases between. CDR1 SQVTM and CDR2 ANQGSEA come from the germline V gene. This CDR3 is 13 amino acids long. The chain's CDR3 is CSLQARADTEAFF. Written as DNA, the CDR3 is TGCAGCCTCCAAGCCAGGGCGGACACTGAAGCTTTCTTT. Using reference TRBV29-1 and TRBJ1-1 for the parts outside the CDR3, the full variable domain is SAVISQKPSRDICQRGTSLTIQCQVDSQVTMMFWYRQQPGQSLTLIATANQGSEATYESGFVIDKFPISRPNLTFSTLTVSNMSPEDSSIYLCSLQARADTEAFFGQGTRLTVV.

V gene TRBV18 combines with J gene TRBJ2-7, with 11 bases identical to TRBD1. V gave up 3 bases and J gave up 3 bases; unmatched junction bases: 4. The CDR3 has 15 residues. Germline-derived CDR1 and CDR2 are KGHSH and LQKENI. The CDR3 reads CASSPSGTGGYEQYF. CDR3 nucleotide sequence: TGTGCCAGCTCACCTTCCGGGACAGGGGGCTACGAGCAGTACTTC.

This clone occurred once. The rearrangement links TRBV6-1 to TRBJ1-2; D call uncertain. This CDR3 comprises 12 residues. CDR1 is MNHNS, CDR2 SASEGT, per germline. The V end lost 4 bases, the J end lost 4 bases, and 7 bases lay between the germline ends. CDR3 protein: CASSGSSYGYTF. The CDR3, as DNA: TGTGCCAGCAGTGGAAGTTCCTATGGCTACACCTTC.

The chain has TRBV7-8 and TRBJ2-2; 7 positions agree with TRBD2. Per the germline V gene, CDR1 is SGHVS and CDR2 is FQNEAQ. The V gene end was trimmed by 5 bases and the J gene end by 4 bases; junction bases not matched to a gene: 4. CDR3 size: 14 residues. CDR3 amino acids: CASSPRGVTGELFF. CDR3 DNA sequence: TGTGCCAGCAGCCCTCGGGGGGTCACCGGGGAGCTGTTTTTT.

This clone turned up a few times. The rearrangement links TRBV2 to TRBJ1-1; no definite D call. Trimming took off 2 bases at V and 6 bases at J, with 16 bases between the two ends. Per the germline V gene, CDR1 is SNHLY and CDR2 is FYNNEI. This CDR3 contains 15 residues. CDR3 DNA: TGTGCCAGCAGTGAACCAGGTTACCGTTGGGCTGAAGCTTTCTTT. Protein sequence: CASSEPGYRWAEAFF.

V usage is TRBV5-1 and J usage is TRBJ1-5; D gene unclear. The ends were cut back, 0 bases at V and 6 bases at J, with 10 bases in the middle. CDR3 size: 14 residues. Germline loops: CDR1 SGHRS, CDR2 YFSETQ. The CDR3 here is CASSLGLTGQPQHF. The CDR3 DNA reads as TGCGCCAGCAGCTTGGGTTTAACGGGTCAGCCCCAGCATTTT.

This chain links TRBV18 with TRBJ1-6; the D is unclear. Trimming removed 2 bases at V and 7 bases at J, with 21 bases between. Germline CDR1 KGHSH, CDR2 LQKENI. The CDR3 covers 18 residues. The CDR3 bases are TGTGCCAGCTCACCATACCAGTCCTCGGCTATGGGGAATTCACCCCTCCACTTT. It yields the protein CASSPYQSSAMGNSPLHF. The full variable domain, rest sourced from reference TRBV18 and TRBJ1-6, is NAGVMQNPRHLVRRRGQEARLRCSPMKGHSHVYWYRQLPEEGLKFMVYLQKENIIDESGMPKERFSAEFPKEGPSILRIQQVVRGDSAAYFCASSPYQSSAMGNSPLHFGNGTRLTVT.

The chain is built from TRBV2 and TRBJ2-6; D is ambiguous. Trimming cost V 5 bases and J 2 bases, with 7 bases left between them. The CDR3 covers 14 residues. Germline V CDR1 and CDR2: SNHLY, FYNNEI. CDR3 region: CASSSRAGANVLTF. The CDR3 nucleotides are TGTGCCAGCAGTTCTAGGGCTGGGGCCAACGTCCTGACTTTC.

The chain carries TRBV30 and TRBJ1-3; D remains ambiguous. Per germline, CDR1 GTSNPN and CDR2 SVGIG (reference sequence). V was clipped by 4 bases and J by 4 bases, with 14 bases between them. The CDR3 spans 14 residues. Written as DNA, the CDR3 is TGTGCCTGGAAGGACTGGGGTTTCGGAAACACCATATATTTT. Encoded protein: CAWKDWGFGNTIYF.

The rearrangement links TRBV11-2 to TRBJ1-1; no clear D gene. With 3 bases removed from V and 9 bases from J, the gap between germline ends came to 11 bases. The germline V gene has CDR1 SGHAT and CDR2 FQNNGV. CDR3 size: 12 residues. The CDR3 DNA reads TGTGCCAGCAGCTTCCCCCAAGCTCAAGCTTTCTTT. This translates into CASSFPQAQAFF.

In the case of this clone: At one end the junction does not follow the germline gene, possibly because of a read error. The chain links TRBV19 to TRBJ2-5, with 10 bases that match TRBD2. The CDR3 consists of 15 residues. Germline V CDR1 and CDR2: LNHDA, SQIVND (reference sequence). In DNA, the CDR3 is TGCCACAGGCTAGCGGGGGAGCTGTACCAAGAGACCCAGTACTTC. Translated: CHRLAGELYQETQYF.

This rearrangement joins TRBV29-1 to TRBJ1-1; D is uncertain. This CDR3 has 12 residues. Trimming removed 1 base at V and 5 bases at J, with 8 bases between. CDR1 is SQVTM and CDR2 is ANQGSEA in the germline V gene. CDR3 DNA sequence: TGCAGCGTTGAAGCGGGAGGTACTGAAGCTTTCTTT. Protein product: CSVEAGGTEAFF.

J is TRBJ2-7 and V is TRBV30; 7 positions agree with TRBD1. This CDR3 spans 13 amino acids. V shed 1 base and J 9 bases; nucleotides not matched to a gene: 9. Per the germline V gene, CDR1 is GTSNPN and CDR2 is SVGIG (reference sequence). CDR3 loop: CAWSGQGLERQYF. For the CDR3, the DNA is TGTGCCTGGAGTGGACAGGGCTTGGAGCGGCAGTACTTC.

This clone showed up just a few times. V usage is TRBV6-5 and J usage is TRBJ1-2, with 9 bases aligning to TRBD1. V was clipped by 5 bases and J by 6 bases; unmatched bases: 10. The germline CDR1 and CDR2 sequences are MNHEY and SVGAGI. This CDR3 has 15 amino acids. This chain's CDR3 is CASSRGDRDADGYTF. The CDR3 DNA reads as TGTGCCAGCAGTAGGGGGGACAGGGATGCCGATGGCTACACCTTC.

This clone was seen only a few times. The chain joins TRBV5-4 to TRBJ1-2, with TRBD1 matching 12 bases. The germline V gene has CDR1 SGHNT and CDR2 YYREEE (reference sequence). The CDR3 is 14 residues long. The trim removed 3 bases at V and 10 bases at J, leaving 7 bases unmatched. This chain's CDR3 is CASSSGTGGKYYTF. CDR3 in DNA: TGTGCCAGCAGCTCGGGGACAGGGGGCAAATACTACACCTTC. Full variable domain (outside the CDR3, taken from reference TRBV5-4 and TRBJ1-2): ETGVTQSPTHLIKTRGQQVTLRCSSQSGHNTVSWYQQALGQGPQFIFQYYREEENGRGNFPPRFSGLQFPNYSSELNVNALELDDSALYLCASSSGTGGKYYTFGSGTRLTVV.

This rearrangement joins TRBV7-9 to TRBJ1-4; no firm D call. This CDR3 is built from 12 residues. V lost 4 bases and J lost 7, with 7 bases in between. Germline assignment: CDR1 SEHNR and CDR2 FQNEAQ (reference sequence). The CDR3 protein is CASSSGSEKLFF. CDR3 DNA sequence: TGTGCCAGCAGCTCTGGAAGTGAAAAACTGTTTTTT.

The chain is built from TRBV10-3 and TRBJ1-1, with 9 bases fitting TRBD1. CDR3 length: 14 amino acids. V trimming: 4 bases; J trimming: 5 bases; junction bases outside the gene matches: 5. Germline loops: CDR1 ENHRY, CDR2 SYGVKD. The CDR3 DNA sequence: TGTGCCATCAGTGTCGGGACAGGGTCGACTGAAGCTTTCTTT. The encoded protein is CAISVGTGSTEAFF.

The rearrangement uses TRBV7-3 and TRBJ2-5; D call uncertain. The CDR3 covers 13 residues. Deletions cut 5 bases from V and 4 bases from J, with 11 bases between. CDR1 SGHTA and CDR2 FQGTGA come from the germline V gene. The chain's CDR3 is CASSEMRGETQYF. In nucleotides, the CDR3 is TGTGCCAGCAGCGAGATGCGAGGAGAGACCCAGTACTTC.

The rearrangement uses TRBV6-5 and TRBJ2-7; D is perhaps TRBD2 (7 bases). The CDR3 spans 15 residues. Trimming shortened V by 0 bases and J by 0 bases, and 9 bases separated the two germline ends. Germline CDR1 is MNHEY and CDR2 is SVGAGI. Written as DNA, the CDR3 is TGTGCCAGCAGTTACTCAGGGGGGGACTCCTACGAGCAGTACTTC. It codes for CASSYSGGDSYEQYF.

The chain links TRBV5-1 to TRBJ1-2; 8 bases line up with TRBD1. CDR1 SGHRS and CDR2 YFSETQ come from the germline V gene. V dropped 4 bases and J dropped 7; count of bases not matched to a gene: 6. CDR3 length equals 13 residues. The CDR3 bases are TGCGCCAGCAGCACCGGACAGGGAGGTGGCTACACCTTC. This codes for CASSTGQGGGYTF.

The chain recombines TRBV5-1 with TRBJ2-7, with 7 bases identical to TRBD1. Germline lookup yields CDR1 SGHRS and CDR2 YFSETQ. The J segment lost 3 bases and the V segment lost 7 bases, leaving 10 bases of the junction unmatched. This CDR3 is built from 14 residues. The CDR3 bases are TGCGCCAGCTCCGGACAGGAACAACGCTACGAGCAGTACTTC. The encoded protein is CASSGQEQRYEQYF.

This clone was recorded a few times. V is TRBV4-3 and J is TRBJ2-2, with TRBD1 matching over 8 bases. The CDR3 contains 16 residues. Germline-derived CDR1 and CDR2 are LGHNA and YSLEER. Unmatched junction bases numbered 5, after V lost 0 bases and J lost 5 bases. CDR3 residues: CASSQEGQGGTGELFF. DNA for the CDR3: TGCGCCAGCAGCCAAGAAGGACAGGGTGGGACCGGGGAGCTGTTTTTT.